These 18 T cell receptor beta chains were all obtained from the same sample, sequenced in a study of blood T cells in healthy people across ages. Combining a sample-barcoded 5' primer with a J-beta primer mix, a second PCR ran for roughly 6 to 12 cycles. Each CDR3 protein is one row after TCRdb ran MiXCR on the 5' RACE reads. The sample has about 1.8 million distinct CDR3 sequences, about 49% seen once. Sequenced material: blood. Source of these receptors: a woman aged 40 to 50 in good health.

This chain uses TRBV7-2 with TRBJ2-2; 8 positions agree with TRBD2. CDR1 and CDR2 from the germline V gene are SGHTA and FQGNSA. The J segment lost 4 bases and the V segment lost 2 bases, leaving 12 bases of the junction unmatched. The CDR3 is 18 amino acids. The CDR3: CASSLSQKAGAFTGELFF. DNA for the CDR3: TGTGCCAGCAGCTTATCCCAAAAAGCGGGAGCATTCACCGGGGAGCTGTTTTTT.

This clonotype was found a few times. The V and J genes are TRBV7-2 and TRBJ2-4; the D gene is possibly TRBD1 (6 bases). The germline CDR1 and CDR2 sequences are SGHTA and FQGNSA. Trimming shortened V by 5 bases and J by 7 bases, and 15 bases separated the two germline ends. The CDR3 has 14 residues. In DNA form, the CDR3 reads TGTGCCAGCAGCCACGTAGGCAGGGGCAACATTCAGTACTTC. The encoded protein is CASSHVGRGNIQYF.

The chain links TRBV29-1 to TRBJ2-5; no clear D. CDR1 is SQVTM, CDR2 ANQGSEA, per germline. Trimming shortened V by 5 bases and J by 5 bases, and 12 bases separated the two germline ends. The CDR3 runs to 12 residues. The CDR3 coding sequence is TGCAGCGTTACCATCCTAGGGGAGACCCAGTACTTC. As protein: CSVTILGETQYF.

A few counts support this clonotype. The chain employs TRBV7-2 and TRBJ1-2; D unresolved. Germline V CDR1 and CDR2: SGHTA, FQGNSA. The CDR3 length is 14 residues. With 6 bases removed from V and 7 bases from J, the gap between germline ends came to 18 bases. The DNA of the CDR3 is TGTGCCAGCAGTCCCCTTACCAAACGAAGTGGCTACACCTTC. Translating gives CASSPLTKRSGYTF.

The chain carries TRBV7-2 and TRBJ2-7; D is possibly TRBD2 (6 bases). Deletions cut 3 bases from V and 1 base from J, with 13 bases between. The CDR3 totals 15 residues. Germline-derived CDR1 and CDR2 are SGHTA and FQGNSA. The CDR3 DNA reads TGTGCCAGCAGCTTGGACGGAGGGTGGTCCTACGAGCAGTACTTC. Residues: CASSLDGGWSYEQYF. The full variable domain, in which reference TRBV7-2 and TRBJ2-7 provide the parts outside the CDR3, is GAGVSQSPSNKVTEKGKDVELRCDPISGHTALYWYRQSLGQGLEFLIYFQGNSAPDKSGLPSDRFSAERTGGSVSTLTIQRTQQEDSAVYLCASSLDGGWSYEQYFGPGTRLTVT.

The gene calls are TRBV12-3 or TRBV12-4 and TRBJ2-3; D unclear. V lost 1 base, J lost 1 base, and 9 bases lay in between. The CDR3 runs to 15 residues. The chain's CDR3 is CASSLESSGTDTQYF. The CDR3 DNA reads as TGTGCCAGCAGTTTAGAGTCGTCCGGCACAGATACGCAGTATTTT.

A note on this clonotype: Sequence at one end of the junction differs from germline and may be a read error. The chain carries TRBV3-1 and TRBJ2-3, with D uncertain. This CDR3 is built from 14 residues. Germline CDR1 is LGHDT and CDR2 is YNNKEL (reference sequence). The DNA of the CDR3 is TGTGCCTGCAGCCCGTGGACGATGGGAAATACGCAGTATTTT. The encoded protein is CACSPWTMGNTQYF.

This clonotype was counted only a few times. This chain uses TRBV20-1 with TRBJ2-5; D remains unclear. Germline V gives CDR1 DFQATT, CDR2 SNEGSKA (reference sequence). The CDR3 runs 13 residues. Trimming took 0 bases from V and 5 from J, leaving 10 bases between them. This CDR3 is CSARDAQPETQYF. Written as DNA, the CDR3 is TGCAGTGCTAGAGACGCCCAGCCGGAGACCCAGTACTTC.

The chain uses TRBV7-3 and TRBJ2-3, with 8 positions matching TRBD2. CDR3 length equals 15 residues. The ends lost 3 bases at V and 8 bases at J; junction bases unmatched: 10. Germline CDR1 and CDR2: SGHTA and FQGTGA. CDR3: CASSLGSGTSGTQYF. CDR3 nucleotide sequence: TGTGCCAGCAGCTTGGGTAGCGGGACCTCCGGTACGCAGTATTTT.

The genes are TRBV27 and TRBJ2-1; unclear D gene. CDR3 size: 17 residues. Germline V gene sequence: CDR1 MNHEY, CDR2 SMNVEV (reference sequence). The ends were cut back, 2 bases at V and 4 bases at J, with 18 bases in the middle. Written as DNA, the CDR3 is TGTGCCAGCAGTTTAAGGGCCTCTGGAACCGCGTACAATGAGCAGTTCTTC. Translation gives CASSLRASGTAYNEQFF.

The chain uses TRBV7-2 and TRBJ2-7; D is tentatively TRBD1 or TRBD2 (6 bases each). Judging by the DNA end, TRBJ2-5 fits better; the J call may be wrong. The CDR3 has 18 amino acids. Per germline, CDR1 SGHTA and CDR2 FQGNSA. CDR3 bases: TGTGCCAGCAGCTTACGTGGGGGCACGGGGGCGTACGGAGAGACCCAGTACTTC. Protein product: CASSLRGGTGAYGETQYF.

The chain joins TRBV27 to TRBJ1-4; the D gene is possibly TRBD1 (5 bases). Germline CDR1 is MNHEY and CDR2 is SMNVEV (reference sequence). This CDR3 has 14 amino acids. Trimming shortened V by 5 bases and J by 4 bases, and 11 bases separated the two germline ends. Here the CDR3 DNA reads TGTGCCAGCAGTGTAGACAGTAATAATGAAAAACTGTTTTTT. This sequence encodes CASSVDSNNEKLFF.

The chain couples TRBV7-9 to TRBJ2-1; 12 bases fit TRBD1. The CDR3 loop spans 17 amino acids. The V and J ends lost 4 bases and 7 bases, in that order; junction bases with no gene match: 11. Germline CDR1 is SEHNR and CDR2 is FQNEAQ (reference sequence). The CDR3 DNA reads TGTGCCAGCAGCTCACCTATCCGGGACAGGGGGCATAATGAGCAGTTCTTC. Translated: CASSSPIRDRGHNEQFF.

The V gene is TRBV6-1, the J gene TRBJ2-3, with 11 bases lining up with TRBD2. Germline lookup yields CDR1 MNHNS and CDR2 SASEGT. CDR3 length: 15 residues. The junction had 6 bases not matched to a gene; V was cut back by 5 bases and J by 5 bases. Here the CDR3 DNA reads TGTGCCAGCAGTCCTTTAGCGGGAGGGCAAGATACGCAGTATTTT. Amino acid sequence: CASSPLAGGQDTQYF.

The chain recombines TRBV6-5 with TRBJ2-5; possibly TRBD1 for D (6 bases). The CDR3 is made up of 14 amino acids. Between the trimmed V and J ends, which lost 7 bases and 2 bases, there was a span of 14 bases. Germline V gene sequence: CDR1 MNHEY, CDR2 SVGAGI. The CDR3 loop reads CASTPSQGQETQYF. The CDR3 region has the DNA TGTGCCAGCACCCCCAGTCAGGGGCAAGAGACCCAGTACTTC.

There are a few counts of this clonotype. The chain recombines TRBV9 with TRBJ2-1; 11 nucleotides match TRBD2. The CDR3 is 16 amino acids. The ends lost 4 bases at V and 7 bases at J; junction bases unmatched: 10. Germline-derived CDR1 and CDR2 are SGDLS and YYNGEE. CDR3 sequence reads: CASSTSPGLAVNEQFF. Here the CDR3 DNA reads TGTGCCAGCAGCACCTCACCGGGACTAGCGGTTAATGAGCAGTTCTTC.

The chain combines TRBV20-1 with TRBJ1-5, with D unresolved. Germline CDR1 is DFQATT and CDR2 is SNEGSKA (reference sequence). The CDR3 has 16 amino acids. V lost 4 bases to trimming and J lost 0 bases, with 16 bases between them. As DNA, the CDR3 is TGCAGTGCTAACCCGGTTACCCATTATAGCAATCAGCCCCAGCATTTT. This codes for CSANPVTHYSNQPQHF.

As concerns this clonotype: An end of the junction does not agree with germline; a read error may underlie this. The V call is TRBV5-1, the J call TRBJ2-1; D is ambiguous. The CDR3 is made up of 14 amino acids. The germline V gene encodes CDR1 SGHRS and CDR2 YFSETQ. CDR3 bases: TGCGCCAGCGGCTTGGATCCGGGTACCAATGAGCAGTTCTTC. It is translated as CASGLDPGTNEQFF. Full variable domain (outside the CDR3, taken from reference TRBV5-1 and TRBJ2-1): KAGVTQTPRYLIKTRGQQVTLSCSPISGHRSVSWYQQTPGQGLQFLFEYFSETQRNKGNFPGRFSGRQFSNSRSEMNVSTLELGDSALYLCASGLDPGTNEQFFGPGTRLTVL.